This T cell receptor beta chain was identified during a study of patients and donors after allogeneic stem cell transplantation. TCRdb reanalysed the RT-PCR reads using MiXCR and keeps one entry per CDR3 protein. The profile shows about a million distinct CDR3 sequences, more than 15% of them singletons. This clonotype was counted only a few times. The germline V and J ends were trimmed by 1 base and 4 bases, with 10 bases remaining between them. Germline V gene data show CDR1 as DFQATT and CDR2 as SNEGSKA (reference sequence). The CDR3 has 14 amino acids. The rearrangement links TRBV20-1 to TRBJ1-4; D is possibly TRBD1 (5 bases). The origin of this receptor is a human donor who was either an allogeneic HSCT recipient or a stem cell or donor lymphocyte infusion donor (not recorded which). It is not recorded whose cells these are; they may come from a transplant donor. The specimen was blood, either unsorted or a sorted T cell fraction (not recorded which). CDR3 nucleotide sequence: TGCAGTGCTAGAGCCCGGGACCATAATGAAAAACTGTTTTTT. This encodes CSARARDHNEKLFF.